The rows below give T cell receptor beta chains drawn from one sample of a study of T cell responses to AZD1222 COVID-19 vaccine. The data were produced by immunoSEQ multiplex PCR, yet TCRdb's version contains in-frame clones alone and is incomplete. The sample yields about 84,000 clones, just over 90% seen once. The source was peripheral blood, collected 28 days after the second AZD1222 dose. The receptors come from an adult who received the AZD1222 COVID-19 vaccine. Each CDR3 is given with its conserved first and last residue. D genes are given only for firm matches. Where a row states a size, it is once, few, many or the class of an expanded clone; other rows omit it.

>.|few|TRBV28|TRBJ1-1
TGTGCCAGCAGTCAGGGCGTCAACTTCGGGCTTGAAGCTTTCTTT
CASSQGVNFGLEAFF
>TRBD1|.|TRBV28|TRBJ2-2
TGTGCCAGCGTAGGGGGACAGGTTGGGTCCGGGGAGCTGTTTTTT
CASVGGQVGSGELFF
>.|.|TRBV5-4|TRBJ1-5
TGTGCCAGCAGCTCTGACAGCAATCAGCCCCAGCATTTT
CASSSDSNQPQHF
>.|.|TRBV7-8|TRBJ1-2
TGTGCCAGCAGCTTAACTCGCGGGACGGTATATGGCTACACCTTC
CASSLTRGTVYGYTF
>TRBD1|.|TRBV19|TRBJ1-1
TGTGCCAGTAGAACAGGGGGCTGGAACACTGAAGCTTTCTTT
CASRTGGWNTEAFF
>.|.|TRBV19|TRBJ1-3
TGTGCCAGTAGTGAGCAGAGCTCTGGAAACACCATATATTTT
CASSEQSSGNTIYF
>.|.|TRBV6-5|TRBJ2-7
TGTGCCAGCAGAGCCACTAGGTACGAGCAGTACTTC
CASRATRYEQYF
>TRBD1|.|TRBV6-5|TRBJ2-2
TGTGCCAGCAGCTACCAGGGGGCGGCCACCGGGGAGCTGTTTTTT
CASSYQGAATGELFF
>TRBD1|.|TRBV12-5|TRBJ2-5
TGTGCTAGTGGTTTAGGAGACAGGGGCCAGGAGGCCCAGTACTTC
CASGLGDRGQEAQYF
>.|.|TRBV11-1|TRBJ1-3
TGTGCCAGCAGCTTAGCGGCGGGATCTGGAAACACCATATATTTT
CASSLAAGSGNTIYF
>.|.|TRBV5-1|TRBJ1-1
TGCGCCAGCAGCTTGGGGGCCTGGGGGTTTGAAGAAGCTTTCTTT
CASSLGAWGFEEAFF
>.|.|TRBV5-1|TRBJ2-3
TGCGCCAGCAGCTTGGGACAGAGCACAGATACGCAGTATTTT
CASSLGQSTDTQYF
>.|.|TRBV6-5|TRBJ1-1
TGTGCCAGCAGTTACTGGGAGGACGCTGAAGCTTTCTTT
CASSYWEDAEAFF
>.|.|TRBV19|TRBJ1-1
TGTGCCAGTAGTGAAGGTCTAGGGGGGAACACTGAAGCTTTCTTT
CASSEGLGGNTEAFF
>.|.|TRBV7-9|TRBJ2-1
TGTGCCAGCAGCTTCCCGGACTACCTCAATGAGCAGTTCTTC
CASSFPDYLNEQFF
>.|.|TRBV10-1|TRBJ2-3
TGCGCCAGCAGCCCAGGGGCTACTAGCACAGATACGCAGTATTTT
CASSPGATSTDTQYF
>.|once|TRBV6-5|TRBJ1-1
TGTGCCAGCAATCCCGGACTATCCGGGCACACTGAAGCTTTCTTT
CASNPGLSGHTEAFF
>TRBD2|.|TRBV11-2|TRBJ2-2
TGTGCCAGCAGCTCCACTAGCGGGGGGGGAGGGGAGCTGTTTTTT
CASSSTSGGGGELFF
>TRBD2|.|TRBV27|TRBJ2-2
TGTGCCAGCAGTCCCCCACTAGCGAGTACCGGGGAGCTGTTTTTT
CASSPPLASTGELFF
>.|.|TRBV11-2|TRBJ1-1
TGTGCCAGCAGCTTAGTACCCGGGACACCGAACACTGAAGCTTTCTTT
CASSLVPGTPNTEAFF
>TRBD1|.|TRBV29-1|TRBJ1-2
TGCAGCGCCAGGACAGGGATTAACTATGGCTACACCTTC
CSARTGINYGYTF
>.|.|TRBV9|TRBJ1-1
TGTGCCAGCAGCTCACTCATTCAGGGGCTGAGGAACACTGAAGCTTTCTTT
CASSSLIQGLRNTEAFF
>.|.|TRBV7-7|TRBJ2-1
TGTGCTAGCAGCTTAGTTAAGGGCTCCTACAATGAGCAGTTCTTC
CASSLVKGSYNEQFF
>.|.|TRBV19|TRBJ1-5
TGTGCCGGGAACACGGGAAATCAGCCCCAGCATTTT
CAGNTGNQPQHF
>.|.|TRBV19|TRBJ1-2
TGTGCCAGTAGTATAAGGGGGGTACATGGCTACACCTTC
CASSIRGVHGYTF
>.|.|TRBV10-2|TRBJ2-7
TGCGCCAGCAGGGACCCCCTCTACGAGCAGTACTTC
CASRDPLYEQYF
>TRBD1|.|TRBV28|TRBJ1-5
TGTGCCAGCAGTTTACTAAGGACAGGGGCGCTGAGGCCCCAGCATTTT
CASSLLRTGALRPQHF
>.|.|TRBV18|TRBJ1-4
TGTGCCAGCTCACCGGGGGGGGCGAATGAAAAACTGTTTTTT
CASSPGGANEKLFF
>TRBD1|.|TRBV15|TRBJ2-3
TGTGCCACCAGCAGAGGTAGGACAGGCGAGGTAGATACGCAGTATTTT
CATSRGRTGEVDTQYF
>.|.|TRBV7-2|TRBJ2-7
TGTGCCAGCAGCTTAGTTCTCGGTGCCTACGAGCAGTACTTC
CASSLVLGAYEQYF
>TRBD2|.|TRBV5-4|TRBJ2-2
TGTGCCAGCAGCTTGGGACTAGCGGGGGCGAGCGGGGAGCTGTTTTTT
CASSLGLAGASGELFF
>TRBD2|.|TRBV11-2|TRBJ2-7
TGTGCCAGAAAAGCGGGACTAGCATTTGGCGAGCAGTACTTC
CARKAGLAFGEQYF
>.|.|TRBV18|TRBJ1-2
TGTGCCAGCTCACCGATATTAGGTGGCTACACCTTC
CASSPILGGYTF
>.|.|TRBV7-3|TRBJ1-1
TGTGCCAGCAGATTTAGTATGGACACTGAAGCTTTCTTT
CASRFSMDTEAFF
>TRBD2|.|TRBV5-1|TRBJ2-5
TGCGCCAGCAGCCCCTCGGGAGGAGGGGCCCAGTACTTC
CASSPSGGGAQYF
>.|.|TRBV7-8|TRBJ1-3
TGTGCCAGCAGCCTCCGAAACACCATATATTTT
CASSLRNTIYF
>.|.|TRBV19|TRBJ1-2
TGTGCCACCAACTCCGGGACGGATTATGGCTACACCTTC
CATNSGTDYGYTF
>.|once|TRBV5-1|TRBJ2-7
TGCGCCAGCAGCTTGGGTGAAGGGGGTGTCTACGAGCAGTACTTC
CASSLGEGGVYEQYF
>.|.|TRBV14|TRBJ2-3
TGTGCCAGCAGCCAAGATGAGGGTAGGAGGGCAGATACGCAGTATTTT
CASSQDEGRRADTQYF
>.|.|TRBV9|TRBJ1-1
TGTGCCAGCAGCGTTAACGATGGGAGTACTGAAGCTTTCTTT
CASSVNDGSTEAFF
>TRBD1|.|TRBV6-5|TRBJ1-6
TGTGCCAGCAGTTACGCGGACAGGGGGTCTTCACCCCTCCACTTT
CASSYADRGSSPLHF
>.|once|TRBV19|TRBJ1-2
TGTGCCAGTAGTCCCCCGGGGGATTTTGGCTATGGCTACACCTTC
CASSPPGDFGYGYTF
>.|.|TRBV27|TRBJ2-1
TGTGCCAGCAGAAATTACAATGAGCAGTTCTTC
CASRNYNEQFF
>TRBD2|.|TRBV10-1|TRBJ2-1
TGCGCCAGCAGTGAGAAGACTAGCGGTAACAATGAGCAGTTCTTC
CASSEKTSGNNEQFF
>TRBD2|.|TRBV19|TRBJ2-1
TGTGCCAGTAGTACCTCTAGCGGGAGAGGTATCGATGAGCAGTTCTTC
CASSTSSGRGIDEQFF
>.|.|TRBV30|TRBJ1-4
TGTGCCTGGAGTGTACAGATAGGGGAAAAACTGTTTTTT
CAWSVQIGEKLFF
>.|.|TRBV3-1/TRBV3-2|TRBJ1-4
TGTGCCAGCAGCCAAGTCCCCAGGGAGATGAGTGAAAAACTGTTTTTT
CASSQVPREMSEKLFF
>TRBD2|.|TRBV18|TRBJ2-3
TGTGCCAGCTCACAACGGGATAGCGGGCCCACAGATACGCAGTATTTT
CASSQRDSGPTDTQYF
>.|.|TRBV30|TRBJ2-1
TGTGCCTGGAGTGTACGGGGGGCCGGGCAGTTCTTC
CAWSVRGAGQFF
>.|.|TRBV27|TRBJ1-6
TGTGCCAGCAGTTTATCGGGTCAGGGAGCACCCCTCCACTTT
CASSLSGQGAPLHF
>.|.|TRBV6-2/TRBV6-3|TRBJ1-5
TGTGCCAGCAGTTACTCGCATAGCAATCAGCCCCAGCATTTT
CASSYSHSNQPQHF
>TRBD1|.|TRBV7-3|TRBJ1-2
TGTGCCAGCAGCCCTTCGACAGGGGGCGCGGGTGGCTACACCTTC
CASSPSTGGAGGYTF
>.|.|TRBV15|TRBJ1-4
TGTGCCACCAGCTTCCGGGACGGTAATGAAAAACTGTTTTTT
CATSFRDGNEKLFF
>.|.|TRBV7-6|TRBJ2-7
TGTGCCAGCAGCTCTTATCGCAGCTCCTACGAGCAGTACTTC
CASSSYRSSYEQYF
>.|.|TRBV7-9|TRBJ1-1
TGTGCCAGCAGCTTAGTTTCTGAGAACACTGAAGCTTTCTTT
CASSLVSENTEAFF
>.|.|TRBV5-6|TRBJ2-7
TGTGCCAGCAGCCGACCGTCTTCCTACGAGCAGTACTTC
CASSRPSSYEQYF
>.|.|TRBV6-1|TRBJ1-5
TGTGCCAGCAGTGACAGGGAGGGCAATCAGCCCCAGCATTTT
CASSDREGNQPQHF